The 28 T cell receptor beta chains presented below share a single source sample, sequenced in a study of cytomegalovirus exposure and HLA in healthy donors. The PCR made use of 60 Vbeta and 13 Jbeta primers. Measured with immunoSEQ multiplex PCR; TCRdb has only the in-frame clones, and not every one. The table has approximately 120,000 clones, roughly 81% seen once; the top ten hold roughly 0.99%. The sequenced material came from PBMCs. These receptors all come from a woman aged 25 to 45 in good health and CMV-seronegative.

The genes are TRBV5-1 and TRBJ1-1; D is uncertain. V was trimmed by 0 bases and J by 7 bases, leaving 4 bases between them. CDR1 is SGHRS and CDR2 is YFSETQ in the germline V gene. CDR3 length: 11 residues. As DNA, the CDR3 is TGCGCCAGCAGCTTGGGCTATGAAGCTTTCTTT. Its translation is CASSLGYEAFF.

The V gene is TRBV9, the J gene TRBJ2-5; 10 nucleotides align to TRBD2. V trimming: 0 bases; J trimming: 1 base; junction bases outside the gene matches: 3. Per germline, CDR1 SGDLS and CDR2 YYNGEE. CDR3 length: 16 amino acids. The DNA of the CDR3 is TGTGCCAGCAGCGTAGGAGCGGGAGGGGTCCAAGAGACCCAGTACTTC. Protein: CASSVGAGGVQETQYF.

This chain uses TRBV6-6 with TRBJ2-5, with D possibly being TRBD1 (6 bases). TRBJ2-7 matches the DNA end more closely, so the J call is doubtful. The CDR3 runs to 15 residues. Germline V lookup: CDR1 MNHNY, CDR2 SVGAGI (reference sequence). The DNA of the CDR3 is TGTGCCAGCAGTTTAGACAGGAGGAGCTCCTACGAGCAGTACTTC. This sequence encodes CASSLDRRSSYEQYF.

This chain joins TRBV18 and TRBJ1-1, with TRBD1 matching over 8 bases. The CDR3 is 14 residues long. Germline V gene lookup returns CDR1 KGHSH and CDR2 LQKENI. The trim removed 4 bases at V and 2 bases at J, leaving 3 bases unmatched. Written as DNA, the CDR3 is TGTGCCAGCTCACTGACAGGGGCAAACACTGAAGCTTTCTTT. Its protein is CASSLTGANTEAFF.

This chain links TRBV30 with TRBJ2-1, with D possibly TRBD1 on 8 matching bases. Germline V gene sequence: CDR1 GTSNPN, CDR2 SVGIG (reference sequence). The CDR3 has 14 residues. Trimming pared 5 bases from V and 3 bases from J, leaving 14 bases between. The CDR3 spells CAWAQGGLYNEQFF. The DNA of the CDR3 is TGTGCCTGGGCACAGGGGGGGCTCTACAATGAGCAGTTCTTC.

The chain combines TRBV18 with TRBJ1-2; D may be TRBD1 (5 bases). CDR1 is KGHSH, CDR2 LQKENI, per germline. V dropped 4 bases and J dropped 8 bases, with 17 bases sitting between them. This CDR3 contains 14 residues. The CDR3: CASSRADSLVGYTF. CDR3 DNA sequence: TGTGCCAGCTCACGCGCCGACAGCTTGGTAGGCTACACCTTC. Full variable domain (remainder filled in from reference TRBV18 and TRBJ1-2): NAGVMQNPRHLVRRRGQEARLRCSPMKGHSHVYWYRQLPEEGLKFMVYLQKENIIDESGMPKERFSAEFPKEGPSILRIQQVVRGDSAAYFCASSRADSLVGYTFGSGTRLTVV.

The chain has TRBV6-4 and TRBJ1-1; D remains unclear. CDR1 is MRHNA, CDR2 SNTAGT, per germline. The CDR3 length is 13 residues. V was clipped by 6 bases and J by 5 bases, with 13 bases between them. CDR3 protein: CASRDNSGTEAFF. The CDR3 region has the DNA TGTGCCAGCAGAGATAACAGTGGAACTGAAGCTTTCTTT.

The chain joins TRBV18 to TRBJ2-7; D gene uncertain. Germline CDR1 KGHSH, CDR2 LQKENI. The CDR3 is 15 amino acids. Trimming removed 2 bases from V and 0 bases from J, with 11 bases in between. The CDR3 nucleotides read TGTGCCAGCTCACCATCTTTGCCTACCTCCTACGAGCAGTACTTC. Translating gives CASSPSLPTSYEQYF.

V and J are TRBV10-2 and TRBJ1-1; D possibly corresponds to TRBD1 (6 bases). Trimming took off 3 bases at V and 1 base at J, with 6 bases between the two ends. Germline V gene lookup returns CDR1 WSHSY and CDR2 SAAADI. The CDR3 runs 13 residues. The CDR3 DNA reads as TGCGCCAGCAGTGAACAGGGGAACACTGAAGCTTTCTTT. Amino acid sequence: CASSEQGNTEAFF.

The rearrangement joins TRBV25-1 to TRBJ2-1, with 15 bases identical to TRBD2. The junction had 6 bases not matched to a gene; V was cut back by 5 bases and J by 7 bases. CDR1 and CDR2 from the germline V gene are MGHDK and SYGVNS. This CDR3 spans 16 amino acids. The CDR3 bases are TGTGCCAGCAGTAGGACGGGACTAGCGGGGGGAAATGAGCAGTTCTTC. Its translation: CASSRTGLAGGNEQFF.

This chain connects TRBV6-1 to TRBJ2-4; 8 bases agree with TRBD1. This CDR3 comprises 18 residues. Germline V gene lookup returns CDR1 MNHNS and CDR2 SASEGT. V was pared by 0 bases and J by 2 bases, with 9 bases of the junction left unmatched. The CDR3, as DNA: TGTGCCAGCAGTGAAGCTGAAGGACAGGGACGGACCAAAAACATTCAGTACTTC. Its translation: CASSEAEGQGRTKNIQYF.

The chain carries TRBV4-2 and TRBJ1-3; weak D call: TRBD1 (6 bases). The germline CDR1 and CDR2 sequences are LGHNA and YNFKEQ. The CDR3 spans 16 residues. Deletions cut 3 bases from V and 4 bases from J, with 16 bases between. CDR3 DNA: TGTGCCAGCAGCCAGGCGGAAACAGGGTCAGGAAACACCATATATTTT. Protein sequence: CASSQAETGSGNTIYF.

The V and J genes are TRBV7-9 and TRBJ2-1, with D unclear. V was shortened by 5 bases and J by 8 bases, with 13 bases between the two germline ends. CDR3 length: 13 residues. The germline CDR1 and CDR2 sequences are SEHNR and FQNEAQ (reference sequence). CDR3 DNA: TGTGCCAGCAGCCCGACTGGATGGGATGAGCAGTTCTTC. It translates to CASSPTGWDEQFF.

The J gene is TRBJ1-5, the V gene TRBV6-1, with 7 bases matching TRBD1. With V trimmed by 7 bases and J by 3 bases, 6 bases remained unmatched. CDR3 length equals 14 residues. The germline V gene has CDR1 MNHNS and CDR2 SASEGT. Written as DNA, the CDR3 is TGTGCCAGCACCAAGGGGACAGTCAATCAGCCCCAGCATTTT. Its translation is CASTKGTVNQPQHF.

The V gene is TRBV25-1, the J gene TRBJ1-2; D is unclear. Trimming took 4 bases from V and 3 from J, leaving 3 bases between them. The CDR3 runs 11 residues. In germline, CDR1 is MGHDK, CDR2 SYGVNS. The CDR3 here is CASSADYGYTF. The CDR3 nucleotides are TGTGCCAGCAGTGCGGACTATGGCTACACCTTC.

This clone occurred once. The rearrangement joins TRBV6-5 to TRBJ2-7, with TRBD1 identical over 8 bases. Losses at the gene ends were 6 bases for V and 4 bases for J; bases not matched to a gene: 11. From germline, CDR1 is MNHEY and CDR2 SVGAGI. The CDR3 is made up of 15 amino acids. The CDR3 DNA reads as TGTGCCAGCAGCTTCGACAGGGGTCGGGCGTACGAGCAGTACTTC. It specifies CASSFDRGRAYEQYF.

The J gene is TRBJ1-1, the V gene TRBV19, with D tentatively TRBD1 (6 bases). Looked up from germline, CDR1 is LNHDA and CDR2 is SQIVND (reference sequence). The CDR3 runs 13 residues. Trimming took 8 bases from V and 3 from J, leaving 13 bases between them. CDR3 coding DNA: TGTGCCAGTTATACAGGGAGTTACACTGAAGCTTTCTTT. This codes for CASYTGSYTEAFF.

The genes are TRBV5-1 and TRBJ2-7, with a tentative D call TRBD1 (5 bases). Trimming stripped 4 bases from V and 3 bases from J, with 11 bases between. Germline loops: CDR1 SGHRS, CDR2 YFSETQ. The CDR3 covers 13 residues. This CDR3 is CASSPGQIYEQYF. The CDR3 nucleotides are TGCGCCAGCAGCCCCGGACAAATCTACGAGCAGTACTTC.

The V call is TRBV18, the J call TRBJ1-2; D is undetermined. V lost 1 base, J lost 8 bases, and 14 bases lay in between. CDR3 length: 14 residues. Per the germline V gene, CDR1 is KGHSH and CDR2 is LQKENI. CDR3 sequence reads: CASSPRDLSGGYTF. The CDR3 DNA reads TGTGCCAGCTCACCACGCGACCTCTCGGGAGGCTACACCTTC. The full variable domain, completed using reference TRBV18 and TRBJ1-2, is NAGVMQNPRHLVRRRGQEARLRCSPMKGHSHVYWYRQLPEEGLKFMVYLQKENIIDESGMPKERFSAEFPKEGPSILRIQQVVRGDSAAYFCASSPRDLSGGYTFGSGTRLTVV.

The chain combines TRBV10-2 with TRBJ2-1; D gene ambiguous. Trimming took off 4 bases at V and 7 bases at J, with 14 bases between the two ends. CDR3 size: 14 residues. CDR1 and CDR2 (germline): WSHSY, SAAADI. The CDR3 protein is CASSGPLVLNEQFF. Here the CDR3 DNA reads TGCGCCAGCAGTGGACCGCTAGTTTTAAATGAGCAGTTCTTC.

V gene TRBV6-5 combines with J gene TRBJ2-7, with TRBD2 matching over 8 bases. Per germline, CDR1 MNHEY and CDR2 SVGAGI. This CDR3 has 16 amino acids. V was clipped by 0 bases and J by 3 bases; unmatched bases: 7. The CDR3 spells CASSYSGGALIYEQYF. The CDR3 DNA reads as TGTGCCAGCAGTTACTCCGGGGGGGCTTTAATCTACGAGCAGTACTTC.

The V and J genes are TRBV13 and TRBJ1-1; tentatively, D is TRBD1 (5 bases). The CDR3 totals 12 residues. V gave up 5 bases and J gave up 9 bases, with 13 bases separating them. Germline loops: CDR1 PRHDT, CDR2 FYEKMQ (reference sequence). The CDR3 protein is CASSPKGLKAFF. CDR3 nucleotide sequence: TGTGCCAGCAGCCCAAAGGGGCTTAAAGCTTTCTTT.

The chain carries TRBV5-1 and TRBJ2-5, with D maybe TRBD1 (6 bases). The DNA end favors TRBJ2-7, so the J call may be wrong. Per the germline V gene, CDR1 is SGHRS and CDR2 is YFSETQ. The CDR3 totals 15 residues. The CDR3 sequence is CASSSLGQPGGEQYF. CDR3 sequence (DNA): TGCGCCAGCAGCAGCCTAGGACAGCCTGGAGGCGAGCAGTACTTC.

The chain recombines TRBV20-1 with TRBJ2-5; D gene uncertain. The J call may be in error: the DNA end matches TRBJ2-7 better. The CDR3 is made up of 11 amino acids. Per germline, CDR1 DFQATT and CDR2 SNEGSKA (reference sequence). The CDR3 sequence: CSALALHEQYF. The CDR3 region has the DNA TGCAGTGCTCTCGCCCTCCACGAGCAGTACTTC.

V gene TRBV30 combines with J gene TRBJ1-5; D is uncertain. CDR3 length: 14 residues. Between the trimmed V and J ends, which lost 1 base and 5 bases, there was a span of 12 bases. Germline loops: CDR1 GTSNPN, CDR2 SVGIG (reference sequence). The CDR3 loop reads CAWSGGRPDQPQHF. DNA for the CDR3: TGTGCCTGGAGTGGTGGGCGTCCCGATCAGCCCCAGCATTTT.

In its sample, this clone was seen once. The V and J genes are TRBV2 and TRBJ1-4, with D unresolved. The CDR3 has 14 residues. CDR1 and CDR2 from the germline V gene are SNHLY and FYNNEI. V was shortened by 6 bases and J by 0 bases, with 8 bases between the two germline ends. This CDR3 is CASRERTTNEKLFF. The CDR3 DNA follows: TGTGCCAGCAGGGAGCGAACAACTAATGAAAAACTGTTTTTT.

The rearrangement links TRBV5-1 to TRBJ2-1; 7 bases map to TRBD1. Looked up from germline, CDR1 is SGHRS and CDR2 is YFSETQ. Germline trimming cut 4 bases from V and 7 bases from J; bases unmatched to any gene: 8. This CDR3 has 14 amino acids. The DNA of the CDR3 is TGCGCCAGCAGCCTACGACAGGGAGAAAATGAGCAGTTCTTC. Translation: CASSLRQGENEQFF.

J is TRBJ2-7 and V is TRBV7-9; D gene unclear. Germline-derived CDR1 and CDR2 are SEHNR and FQNEAQ (reference sequence). CDR3 length: 15 amino acids. V was pared by 6 bases and J by 7 bases, with 22 bases between. CDR3 region: CASSLMTAAYGEQYF. The DNA for the CDR3 is TGTGCCAGCAGTTTAATGACGGCGGCCTATGGAGAGCAGTACTTC.